These 4 T cell receptor beta chains were sequenced from one sample in a study of blood T cell repertoires in COVID-19. Sequencing used immunoSEQ multiplex PCR; TCRdb keeps in-frame clones, though not all of them. The data show 180,000 or so clones, 88% seen once. The sequencing input was peripheral blood. Receptors originate from a woman in her thirties with acute or convalescent COVID-19.

The rearrangement joins TRBV7-9 to TRBJ2-1, with D unclear. CDR3 length: 16 amino acids. Trimming removed 5 bases at V and 3 bases at J, with 17 bases between. Germline V CDR1 and CDR2: SEHNR, FQNEAQ (reference sequence). The DNA for the CDR3 is TGTGCCAGCAGCCTCCCCTCTAGTCCTCTCTACAATGAGCAGTTCTTC. Translation: CASSLPSSPLYNEQFF. Full variable domain (outside the CDR3, taken from reference TRBV7-9 and TRBJ2-1): DTGVSQNPRHKITKRGQNVTFRCDPISEHNRLYWYRQTLGQGPEFLTYFQNEAQLEKSRLLSDRFSAERPKGSFSTLEIQRTEQGDSAMYLCASSLPSSPLYNEQFFGPGTRLTVL.

The J gene is TRBJ1-4, the V gene TRBV7-9, with D possibly being TRBD1 (6 bases). The germline gives CDR1 SEHNR, CDR2 FQNEAQ (reference sequence). The germline V and J ends were trimmed by 10 bases and 6 bases, with 18 bases remaining between them. The CDR3 loop spans 14 amino acids. As DNA, the CDR3 is TGTGCCATCCCGGGGGGGGGCATAGATGAAAAACTGTTTTTT. Translated: CAIPGGGIDEKLFF.

V usage is TRBV28 and J usage is TRBJ1-5; D is ambiguous. Germline V gene sequence: CDR1 MDHEN, CDR2 SYDVKM. Trimming removed 5 bases from V and 4 bases from J, with 6 bases in between. CDR3 size: 12 residues. CDR3 sequence reads: CASSGLNQPQHF. DNA of the CDR3: TGTGCCAGCAGTGGCTTAAATCAGCCCCAGCATTTT.

CDR3 amino acids: CASSLAGQGRNTIYF. In DNA form, the CDR3 reads TGCGCCAGCAGCTTGGCAGGACAGGGGCGAAACACCATATATTTT. The chain uses TRBV5-1 and TRBJ1-3, with TRBD1 matching over 9 bases. The CDR3 contains 15 residues. CDR1 and CDR2 from the germline V gene are SGHRS and YFSETQ. V shed 0 bases, J shed 5 bases, and the junction held 3 bases outside the gene matches.